Each of the 4 T cell receptor beta chains below was sequenced from the same sample in a study of shared clonotypes between healthy human individuals (dated by TCRdb to 2020 to 2021). Library generation was performed with the immunoSEQ multiplex PCR assay. The source is immuneACCESS, and TCRdb retained only in-frame sequences with V and J called. Part of the clones is not carried over; for the studies checked, unresolved V genes explain less than half of this, and the remainder is unexplained. A total of roughly 1,000,000 clones appear in this sample, 75% to 80% of them only once. About 0.52% of the sample is in the top ten clones. The specimen was memory CD4+ T cells from PBMCs. Taken with the paper, the label for cell subset or site translates to: CD45RA-negative fraction. These receptors were obtained from a man between 18 and 29 years old in good health. Some clones in this sample may be carry-over from other donors' samples.

The V gene is TRBV10-3, the J gene TRBJ2-5, with a possible D match to TRBD1 (6 bases). Trimming shortened V by 0 bases and J by 2 bases, and 7 bases separated the two germline ends. The CDR3 is made up of 14 amino acids. Germline values: CDR1 ENHRY, CDR2 SYGVKD. The CDR3 DNA sequence: TGTGCCATCAGTGAGTCGGACAGTCAAGAGACCCAGTACTTC. Amino acids: CAISESDSQETQYF.

J is TRBJ1-1 and V is TRBV30; D remains unclear. The CDR3 spans 16 residues. CDR1 is GTSNPN, CDR2 SVGIG, per germline (reference sequence). Trimming cost V 4 bases and J 0 bases, with 18 bases left between them. CDR3 sequence: CAWTRRSRLMNTEAFF. The CDR3 region has the DNA TGTGCCTGGACTCGCCGGAGCAGGCTGATGAACACTGAAGCTTTCTTT.

The chain couples TRBV5-1 to TRBJ2-2; D may be TRBD1 (6 bases). The length of the CDR3 is 14 residues. V gave up 3 bases and J gave up 5 bases, with 11 bases separating them. The germline CDR1 and CDR2 sequences are SGHRS and YFSETQ. The CDR3 loop is CASSSGQETGELFF. CDR3 in DNA: TGCGCCAGCAGCTCGGGACAAGAGACCGGGGAGCTGTTTTTT.

The chain carries TRBV5-1 and TRBJ2-7; 8 bases fit TRBD1. Germline V gene data show CDR1 as SGHRS and CDR2 as YFSETQ. Trimming cost V 0 bases and J 2 bases; bases outside gene matches: 4. This CDR3 comprises 15 residues. The CDR3 is CASSLGDRPTYEQYF. For the CDR3, the DNA is TGCGCCAGCAGCTTGGGGGACAGGCCGACCTACGAGCAGTACTTC.